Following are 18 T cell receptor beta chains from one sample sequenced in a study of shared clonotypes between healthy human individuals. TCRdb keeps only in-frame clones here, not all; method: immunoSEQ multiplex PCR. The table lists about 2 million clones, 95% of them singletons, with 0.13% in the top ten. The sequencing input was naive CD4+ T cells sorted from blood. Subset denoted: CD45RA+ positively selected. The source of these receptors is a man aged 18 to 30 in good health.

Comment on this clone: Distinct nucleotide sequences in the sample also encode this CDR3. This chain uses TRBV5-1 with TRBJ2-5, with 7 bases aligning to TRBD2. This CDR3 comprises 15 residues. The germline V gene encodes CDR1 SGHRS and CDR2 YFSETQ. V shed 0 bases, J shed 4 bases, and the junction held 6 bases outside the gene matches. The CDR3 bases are TGCGCCAGCAGCTTGGCCTTAGCGGGCGGAGAGACCCAGTACTTC. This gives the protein CASSLALAGGETQYF.

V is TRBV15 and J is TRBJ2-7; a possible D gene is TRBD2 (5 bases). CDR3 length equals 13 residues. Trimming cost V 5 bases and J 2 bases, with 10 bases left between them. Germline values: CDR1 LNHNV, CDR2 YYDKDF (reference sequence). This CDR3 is CATSGAEAYEQYF. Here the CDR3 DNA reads TGTGCCACCAGCGGAGCGGAGGCCTACGAGCAGTACTTC.

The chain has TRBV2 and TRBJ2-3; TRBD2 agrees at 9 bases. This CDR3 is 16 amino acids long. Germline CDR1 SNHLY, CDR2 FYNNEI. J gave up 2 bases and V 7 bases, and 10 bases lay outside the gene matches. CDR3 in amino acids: CASNPLGGGATDTQYF. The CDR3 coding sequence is TGTGCCAGCAACCCACTAGGCGGGGGGGCCACAGATACGCAGTATTTT. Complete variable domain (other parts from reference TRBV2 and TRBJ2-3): EPEVTQTPSHQVTQMGQEVILRCVPISNHLYFYWYRQILGQKVEFLVSFYNNEISEKSEIFDDQFSVERPDGSNFTLKIRSTKLEDSAMYFCASNPLGGGATDTQYFGPGTRLTVL.

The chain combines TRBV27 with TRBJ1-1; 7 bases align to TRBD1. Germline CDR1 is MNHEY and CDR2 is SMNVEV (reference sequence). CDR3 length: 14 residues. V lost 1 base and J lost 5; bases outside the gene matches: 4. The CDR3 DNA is TGTGCCAGCAGTTTATGGCCAGGGGGTACTGAAGCTTTCTTT. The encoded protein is CASSLWPGGTEAFF.

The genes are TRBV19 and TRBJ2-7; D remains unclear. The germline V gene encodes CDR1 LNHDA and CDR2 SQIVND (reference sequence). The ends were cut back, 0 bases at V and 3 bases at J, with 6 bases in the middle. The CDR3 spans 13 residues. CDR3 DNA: TGTGCCAGTAGTATAGAGGATAGCTACGAGCAGTACTTC. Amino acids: CASSIEDSYEQYF.

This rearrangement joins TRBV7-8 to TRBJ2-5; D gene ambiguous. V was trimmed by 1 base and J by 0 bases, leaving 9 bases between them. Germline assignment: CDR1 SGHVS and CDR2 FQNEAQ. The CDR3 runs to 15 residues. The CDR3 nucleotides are TGTGCCAGCAGCTTAGTAAAAACATACCAAGAGACCCAGTACTTC. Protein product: CASSLVKTYQETQYF. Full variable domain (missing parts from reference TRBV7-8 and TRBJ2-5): GAGVSQSPRYKVAKRGQDVALRCDPISGHVSLFWYQQALGQGPEFLTYFQNEAQLDKSGLPSDRFFAERPEGSVSTLKIQRTQQEDSAVYLCASSLVKTYQETQYFGPGTRLLVL.

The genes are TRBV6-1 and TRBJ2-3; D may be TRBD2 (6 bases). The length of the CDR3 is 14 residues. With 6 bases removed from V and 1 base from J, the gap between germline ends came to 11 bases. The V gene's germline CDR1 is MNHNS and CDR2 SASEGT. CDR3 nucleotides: TGTGCCAGCAGAACACTAGCAGGCACAGATACGCAGTATTTT. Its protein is CASRTLAGTDTQYF.

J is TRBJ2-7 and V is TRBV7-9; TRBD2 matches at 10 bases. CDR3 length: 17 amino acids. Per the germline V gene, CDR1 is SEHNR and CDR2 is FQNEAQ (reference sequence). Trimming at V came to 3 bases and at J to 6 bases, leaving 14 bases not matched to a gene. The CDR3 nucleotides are TGTGCCAGCAGCTTTTTTCCAACTAGCGGGAAGATATTCGAGCAGTACTTC. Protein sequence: CASSFFPTSGKIFEQYF.

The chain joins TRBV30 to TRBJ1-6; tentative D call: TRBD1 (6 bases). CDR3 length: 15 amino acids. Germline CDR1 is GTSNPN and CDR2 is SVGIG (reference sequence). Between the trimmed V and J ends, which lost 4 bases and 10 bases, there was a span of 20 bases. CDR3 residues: CAWKQGGSLGSPLHF. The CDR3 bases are TGTGCCTGGAAACAGGGAGGTTCCCTTGGGTCACCCCTCCACTTT.

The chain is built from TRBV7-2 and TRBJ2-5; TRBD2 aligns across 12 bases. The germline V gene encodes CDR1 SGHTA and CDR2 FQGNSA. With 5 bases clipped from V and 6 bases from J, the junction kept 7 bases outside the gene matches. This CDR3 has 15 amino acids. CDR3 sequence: CASSASGGASKTQYF. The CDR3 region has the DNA TGTGCCAGCAGCGCTAGCGGGGGGGCTTCAAAGACCCAGTACTTC.

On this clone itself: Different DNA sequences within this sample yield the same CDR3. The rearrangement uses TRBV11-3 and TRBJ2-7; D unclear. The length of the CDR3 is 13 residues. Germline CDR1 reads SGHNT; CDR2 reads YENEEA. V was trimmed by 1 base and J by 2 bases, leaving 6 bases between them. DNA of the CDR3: TGTGCCAGCAGCTTAGGGGAACCCTACGAGCAGTACTTC. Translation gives CASSLGEPYEQYF.

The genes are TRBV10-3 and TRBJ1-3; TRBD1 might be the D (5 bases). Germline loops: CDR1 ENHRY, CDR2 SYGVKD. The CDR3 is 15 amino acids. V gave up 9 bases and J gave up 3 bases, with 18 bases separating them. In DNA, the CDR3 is TGTGCCATGGGAGATACAGGAAAAAGTGGAAACACCATATATTTT. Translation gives CAMGDTGKSGNTIYF.

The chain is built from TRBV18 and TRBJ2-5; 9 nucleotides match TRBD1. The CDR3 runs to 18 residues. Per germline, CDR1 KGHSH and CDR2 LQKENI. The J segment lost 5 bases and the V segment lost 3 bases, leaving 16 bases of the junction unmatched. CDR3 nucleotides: TGTGCCAGCTCACCGTGGGGGGGACAGGGCCGATTGGAGGAGACCCAGTACTTC. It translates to CASSPWGGQGRLEETQYF.

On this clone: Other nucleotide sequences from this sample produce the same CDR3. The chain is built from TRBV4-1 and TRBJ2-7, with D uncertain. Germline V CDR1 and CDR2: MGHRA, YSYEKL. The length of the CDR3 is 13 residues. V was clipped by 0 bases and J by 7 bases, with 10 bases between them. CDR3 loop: CASSQDLGWEQYF. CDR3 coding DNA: TGCGCCAGCAGCCAAGATCTCGGTTGGGAGCAGTACTTC.

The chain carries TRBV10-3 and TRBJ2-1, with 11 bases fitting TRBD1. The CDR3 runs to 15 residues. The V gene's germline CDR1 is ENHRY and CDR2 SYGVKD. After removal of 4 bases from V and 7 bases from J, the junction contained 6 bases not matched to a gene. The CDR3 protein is CAISGAGTGGNEQFF. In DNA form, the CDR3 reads TGTGCCATCAGTGGCGCCGGGACAGGGGGGAATGAGCAGTTCTTC.

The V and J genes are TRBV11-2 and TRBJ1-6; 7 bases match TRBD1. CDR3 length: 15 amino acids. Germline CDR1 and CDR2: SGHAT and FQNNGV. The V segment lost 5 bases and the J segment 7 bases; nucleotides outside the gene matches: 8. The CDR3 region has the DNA TGTGCCAGCAGCGTCCTAGGGGGCGCAAATTCACCCCTCCACTTT. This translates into CASSVLGGANSPLHF.

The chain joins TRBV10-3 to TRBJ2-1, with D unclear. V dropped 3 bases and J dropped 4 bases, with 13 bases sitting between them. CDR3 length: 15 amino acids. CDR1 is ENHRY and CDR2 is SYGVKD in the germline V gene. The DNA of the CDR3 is TGTGCCATCAGTGAATCTAACAGCCAGTACAATGAGCAGTTCTTC. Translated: CAISESNSQYNEQFF.

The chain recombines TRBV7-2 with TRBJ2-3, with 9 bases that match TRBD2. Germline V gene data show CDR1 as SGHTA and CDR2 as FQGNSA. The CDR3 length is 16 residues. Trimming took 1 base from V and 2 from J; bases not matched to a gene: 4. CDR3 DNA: TGTGCCAGCAGCTTAGATCTAGCGGGGTTCACAGATACGCAGTATTTT. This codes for CASSLDLAGFTDTQYF.